This TCR beta chain was identified during a study of blood T cell repertoires in COVID-19. At the level of the study: Acute-phase and convalescent COVID-19 samples originated in the United States, Italy and Spain.

The germline gives CDR1 SGHTS, CDR2 YDEGEE. V was clipped by 4 bases and J by 5 bases; unmatched bases: 10. The CDR3 loop spans 15 amino acids. Repertoires were generated with immunoSEQ multiplex PCR, while TCRdb's copy carries only in-frame clones and drops some. The table lists some 370,000 clones, around 87% of them singletons. J is TRBJ2-5 and V is TRBV5-8; 8 bases are a match to TRBD1. Sequencing was done on a sample of peripheral blood. The sequence was collected from a woman in her thirties with COVID-19, enrolled during active disease. The CDR3 loop is CASSGGSGGVETQYF. CDR3 DNA sequence: TGTGCCAGCAGCGGGGGGTCAGGGGGCGTTGAGACCCAGTACTTC.